This passage covers 8 T cell receptor beta chains from one sample sequenced in a study of OX40 agonist ivuxolimab in advanced cancers. Profiled with immunoSEQ multiplex PCR; TCRdb holds only in-frame clones, not every one. Of over 50,000 clones listed, roughly 90% were seen once; the top ten hold approximately 23%. The sequencing used CD4+ or CD8+ T cells sorted from blood, collected in a trial of the OX40 agonist ivuxolimab. These receptors were collected from an adult with an advanced solid tumor such as melanoma, head and neck, liver or kidney cancer.

The chain links TRBV4-3 to TRBJ1-5, with D maybe TRBD1 (5 bases). Looked up from germline, CDR1 is LGHNA and CDR2 is YSLEER. The CDR3 is made up of 14 amino acids. Deletions cut 1 base from V and 3 bases from J, with 7 bases between. The CDR3 nucleotides read TGCGCCAGCAGCCAAGGACAGACCAATCAGCCCCAGCATTTT. Translating gives CASSQGQTNQPQHF.

V usage is TRBV6-1 and J usage is TRBJ2-1, with TRBD2 matching over 9 bases. The germline V gene encodes CDR1 MNHNS and CDR2 SASEGT. There are 15 residues in the CDR3. Trimming removed 2 bases from V and 8 bases from J; junction bases left unmatched: 7. The chain's CDR3 is CASSENSGRIDEQFF. DNA of the CDR3: TGTGCCAGCAGTGAAAACAGCGGGAGGATAGATGAGCAGTTCTTC.

J is TRBJ1-1 and V is TRBV4-3; D gene ambiguous. This CDR3 has 15 residues. Trimming shortened V by 0 bases and J by 4 bases, and 12 bases separated the two germline ends. Per the germline V gene, CDR1 is LGHNA and CDR2 is YSLEER. CDR3 region: CASSQDHEGFTEAFF. The CDR3 DNA follows: TGCGCCAGCAGCCAAGATCACGAGGGTTTCACTGAAGCTTTCTTT.

V gene TRBV29-1 combines with J gene TRBJ2-3; D is uncertain. The CDR3 extends over 10 amino acids. Between the trimmed V and J ends, which lost 4 bases and 6 bases, there was a span of 5 bases. Germline lookup yields CDR1 SQVTM and CDR2 ANQGSEA. The CDR3 coding sequence is TGCAGCGTTGCACTGGATACGCAGTATTTT. Translated: CSVALDTQYF.

This clone was detected only once. The chain combines TRBV4-1 with TRBJ1-5, with D perhaps TRBD1 (5 bases). Between the trimmed V and J ends, which lost 1 base and 9 bases, there was a span of 10 bases. The CDR3 contains 13 residues. Germline values: CDR1 MGHRA, CDR2 YSYEKL. The CDR3: CASSQVQGWPQHF. The DNA of the CDR3 is TGCGCCAGCAGCCAAGTCCAGGGTTGGCCCCAGCATTTT.

CDR3 region: CASSQEASLGPGELFF. The CDR3, as DNA: TGCGCCAGCAGCCAAGAGGCCAGCTTGGGGCCCGGGGAGCTGTTTTTT. This chain links TRBV4-3 with TRBJ2-2; weak D call: TRBD1 (5 bases). In germline, CDR1 is LGHNA, CDR2 YSLEER. This CDR3 spans 16 amino acids. Trimming cost V 0 bases and J 6 bases, with 14 bases left between them.

Only one count was recorded for this clone. The chain joins TRBV4-1 to TRBJ2-4; D gene uncertain. The CDR3 extends over 11 amino acids. V lost 1 base to trimming and J lost 8 bases, with 3 bases between them. Germline CDR1 reads MGHRA; CDR2 reads YSYEKL. CDR3 region: CASSQADIQYF. The CDR3 DNA is TGCGCCAGCAGCCAAGCGGACATTCAGTACTTC.

This rearrangement joins TRBV2 to TRBJ2-1; TRBD1 might be the D (6 bases). The CDR3 is 12 amino acids. CDR1 and CDR2 from the germline V gene are SNHLY and FYNNEI. Trimming shortened V by 6 bases and J by 6 bases, and 9 bases separated the two germline ends. The CDR3 sequence: CASRGQINEQFF. CDR3 DNA sequence: TGTGCCAGCAGGGGACAAATCAATGAGCAGTTCTTC. Supplemented by reference TRBV2 and TRBJ2-1, the full variable domain reads EPEVTQTPSHQVTQMGQEVILRCVPISNHLYFYWYRQILGQKVEFLVSFYNNEISEKSEIFDDQFSVERPDGSNFTLKIRSTKLEDSAMYFCASRGQINEQFFGPGTRLTVL.